The 7 T cell receptor beta chains given below trace back to one sample, sequenced in a study of cytomegalovirus exposure and HLA in healthy donors. The primer mix had 60 Vbeta and 13 Jbeta primers. Only in-frame clones appear in the TCRdb table, and some are missing; sequencing was by immunoSEQ multiplex PCR. The sample holds fewer than 200,000 clones; roughly 80% are singletons and the top ten take roughly 1.9%. Sequenced input: PBMCs. These receptors came from a human donor in good health.

J is TRBJ2-7 and V is TRBV11-2; D is unresolved. V was pared by 1 base and J by 5 bases, with 9 bases between. From germline, CDR1 is SGHAT and CDR2 FQNNGV. This CDR3 comprises 13 residues. The CDR3 spells CASSLVKSHEQYF. The CDR3 DNA follows: TGTGCCAGCAGCTTAGTTAAATCCCACGAGCAGTACTTC.

This clone has only a few counts. V usage is TRBV6-4 and J usage is TRBJ1-2; the D gene is possibly TRBD1 (5 bases). The CDR3 extends over 13 amino acids. V was clipped by 7 bases and J by 5 bases, with 14 bases between them. In germline, CDR1 is MRHNA, CDR2 SNTAGT. The CDR3 sequence: CASKSTGIYGYTF. As DNA, the CDR3 is TGTGCCAGCAAGTCAACAGGAATTTATGGCTACACCTTC.

This chain uses TRBV2 with TRBJ2-5, with 8 bases lining up with TRBD2. Germline loops: CDR1 SNHLY, CDR2 FYNNEI. The CDR3 contains 15 residues. V lost 2 bases to trimming and J lost 7 bases; unmatched junction nucleotides: 9. CDR3 sequence reads: CASSELLAVVVTQYF. As DNA, the CDR3 is TGTGCCAGCAGTGAACTACTAGCGGTGGTGGTGACCCAGTACTTC.

This chain connects TRBV25-1 to TRBJ2-3; 13 bases line up with TRBD2. With V trimmed by 4 bases and J by 7 bases, 11 bases remained unmatched. The CDR3 is made up of 17 amino acids. CDR1 is MGHDK and CDR2 is SYGVNS in the germline V gene. The CDR3 here is CASSGIGWTSGGYTQYF. The CDR3 DNA is TGTGCCAGCAGTGGGATTGGGTGGACTAGCGGGGGATATACGCAGTATTTT.

V is TRBV2 and J is TRBJ1-2, with 7 bases lining up with TRBD1. Germline CDR1 and CDR2: SNHLY and FYNNEI. This CDR3 is 13 amino acids long. V dropped 6 bases and J dropped 7; count of bases not matched to a gene: 8. The CDR3 region is CASSSDRDAGYTF. The CDR3 coding sequence is TGTGCCAGCAGCAGTGACAGGGACGCTGGCTACACCTTC.

The chain uses TRBV9 and TRBJ1-3; no definite D call. V was trimmed by 0 bases and J by 0 bases, leaving 4 bases between them. The germline V gene encodes CDR1 SGDLS and CDR2 YYNGEE. This CDR3 has 14 amino acids. The CDR3 region is CASSVGVSGNTIYF. In DNA, the CDR3 is TGTGCCAGCAGCGTAGGAGTCTCTGGAAACACCATATATTTT.

This chain joins TRBV27 and TRBJ1-2; 9 positions match TRBD1. Losses at the gene ends were 5 bases for V and 6 bases for J; bases not matched to a gene: 10. The CDR3 is made up of 15 amino acids. Per germline, CDR1 MNHEY and CDR2 SMNVEV (reference sequence). As DNA, the CDR3 is TGTGCCAGCAGTACTCACAGGGGGCAGGCGAATGGCTACACCTTC. Protein: CASSTHRGQANGYTF.